This T cell receptor beta chain was sequenced for a study of cytotoxic CD8 clonotypes in ibrutinib-treated CLL (dated by TCRdb to about 2021). With regard to the full study: In this cohort, around 15 patients were treatment-naive and under 13 were relapsed/refractory, while 17 to 18 had unmutated IGHV. An average of 255,043 productive templates and 94,082 productive rearrangements was obtained per sample. Responses were partial in 25 or so patients and complete in 2; after median about 68 months follow-up, about 15 stayed in remission and about twelve progressed. The response samples were drawn at a median of roughly twelve months into treatment, with a range of about 6 to 40 months. Cryopreserved peripheral blood mononuclear cells were obtained before treatment, at response, and at either sustained remission or disease progression. Every remission and progressive disease sample was obtained while ibrutinib was still being received by the patients. Longitudinal samples were available for 26 of the 86 trial participants. Broad study findings and their caveats: Public clonotypes were rare and either contracted or stayed stable during treatment, and the rise in clonality at ibrutinib response reflected the expansion of private clonotypes. Sampling times were not matched between patients in sustained remission and patients whose disease was progressing, and lymph node repertoires were not examined. An increase in clonality was observed at ibrutinib response, with clonality remaining stable during sustained remission and falling back toward baseline at progression. Baseline clonality was found to be higher than that of age-matched healthy donors and was strongly correlated with circulating CD8+ T-cell counts.

The time point tag for this specimen amounts to: 24 months on ibrutinib. Around 1.8 micrograms of genomic DNA were extracted from cryopreserved PBMCs for TCR beta library preparation. Longitudinal blood samples from CLL patients receiving ibrutinib monotherapy were subjected to high-throughput TCR beta sequencing. The patients took part in an open-label, single-center phase 2 trial of ibrutinib monotherapy. On a MiSeq, deep resolution sequencing aimed for a depth between 1 in 1 million and 1 in 200,000 T cells, with each clonotype covered around 10x on average. TCR beta libraries were generated with the immunoSEQ hsTCRB Kit. The study's own analysis went as follows. The data were analyzed with ImmunoSEQ Analyzer and ImmunoSEQ Data Assistant, and V, D and J gene assignments followed IMGT definitions. Clonality was computed as one minus normalized Shannon entropy of productive rearrangement frequencies, ranging from 0 to 1. Public clonotype analysis was restricted to overrepresented clonotypes comprising at least 0.05% of each patient's repertoire. Roughly 13 age-matched healthy donor repertoires from immuneACCESS were used as controls for clonality. TCRdb carries this immuneACCESS record with in-frame sequences only. Its versions omit some clonotypes, under half of them owing to an unresolved V gene in the studies checked, with the rest unexplained. That table supplies the V and J calls and clone size; D and trimming were determined from the DNA. The sample table records some 130,000 clones; over 75% of these occur just once. Clones ranked in the top ten supply over 2% of the sample.

This clone occurred a few times. Its cognate antigen has yet to be identified. Base-call qualities are not available, and no considerably larger clone is one nucleotide away. The CDR3 runs 15 amino acids, cysteine and phenylalanine included. CDR3 DNA only is kept here, 45 bases in frame from base 1. From a lookup of the germline V gene, CDR1 and CDR2 are MGHRA and YSYEKL. The V and J ends are trimmed by 5 bases and 0 bases, leaving 11 bases between them. In this chain, TRBV4-1 is recombined with TRBJ1-5, with the D gene not confidently named. The TCR sequence derives from a human donor with chronic lymphocytic leukemia. The sequences come from PBMCs, collected after 24 months of ibrutinib treatment. The CDR3 region has the sequence CASSSGLSSNQPQHF. The bases are TGCGCCAGCAGCTCAGGATTGAGTAGCAATCAGCCCCAGCATTTT.